This TCR beta chain is drawn from a study of cytomegalovirus exposure and HLA in healthy donors. Overall study findings and caveats: The investigators catalogued 150 to 200 TCR beta chains as cytomegalovirus-associated.

A note on this clone: Its cognate antigen is unknown.

CDR1 is SGHRS and CDR2 is YFSETQ in the germline V gene. The V segment lost 0 bases and the J segment 3 bases; nucleotides outside the gene matches: 2. This CDR3 spans 16 amino acids. The PCR was carried out with 60 Vbeta primers and 13 Jbeta primers. TCRdb keeps only in-frame clones here, not all; method: immunoSEQ multiplex PCR. The sample lists approximately 110,000 clones; around 77% were seen once. The TCR sequence derives from a woman younger than 45 in good health and CMV-seropositive. The rearrangement links TRBV5-1 to TRBJ2-2, with 10 bases that match TRBD2. Material: PBMCs. The CDR3 loop is CASSLGGLADTGELFF. The CDR3 DNA reads as TGCGCCAGCAGCTTGGGCGGACTAGCGGACACCGGGGAGCTGTTTTTT.